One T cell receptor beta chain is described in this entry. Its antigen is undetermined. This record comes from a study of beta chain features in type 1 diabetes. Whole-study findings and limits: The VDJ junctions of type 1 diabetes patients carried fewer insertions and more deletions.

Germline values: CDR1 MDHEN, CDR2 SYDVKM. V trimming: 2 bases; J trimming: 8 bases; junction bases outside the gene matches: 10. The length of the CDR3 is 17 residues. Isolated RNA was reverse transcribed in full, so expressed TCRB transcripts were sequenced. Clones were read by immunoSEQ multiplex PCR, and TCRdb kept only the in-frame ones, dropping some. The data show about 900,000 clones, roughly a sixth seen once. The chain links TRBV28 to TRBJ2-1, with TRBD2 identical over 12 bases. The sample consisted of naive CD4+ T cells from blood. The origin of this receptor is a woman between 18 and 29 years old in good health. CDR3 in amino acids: CASSLPPLAGGPYEQFF. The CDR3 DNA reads TGTGCCAGCAGTTTACCCCCGCTAGCGGGAGGGCCATATGAGCAGTTCTTC.